This entry lists 19 T cell receptor beta chains sequenced from one sample in a study of control samples from healthy donors and cancer patients. Profiling relied on immunoSEQ multiplex PCR, and the TCRdb table lists in-frame clones only, not all of them. The data hold about 160,000 clones, with 96% observed a single time. The sequencing sample was made of blood. All receptors come from a woman younger than 45 in good health.

The chain couples TRBV9 to TRBJ1-2; D is uncertain. Trimming removed 0 bases at V and 4 bases at J, with 7 bases between. Germline CDR1 reads SGDLS; CDR2 reads YYNGEE. The CDR3 loop spans 13 amino acids. CDR3 sequence (DNA): TGTGCCAGCAGCGTAGCTCTTGGCTATGGCTACACCTTC. This encodes CASSVALGYGYTF.

This clone was observed once. The chain uses TRBV19 and TRBJ1-5; D is ambiguous. CDR1 and CDR2 (germline): LNHDA, SQIVND (reference sequence). Trimming removed 5 bases at V and 2 bases at J, with 10 bases between. This CDR3 comprises 14 residues. The DNA of the CDR3 is TGTGCCAGTAGTGCTACGTCGGGCAATCAGCCCCAGCATTTT. Encoded protein: CASSATSGNQPQHF. The full variable domain, in which reference TRBV19 and TRBJ1-5 provide the parts outside the CDR3, is DGGITQSPKYLFRKEGQNVTLSCEQNLNHDAMYWYRQDPGQGLRLIYYSQIVNDFQKGDIAEGYSVSREKKESFPLTVTSAQKNPTAFYLCASSATSGNQPQHFGDGTRLSIL.

The V and J genes are TRBV29-1 and TRBJ2-1; 15 bases line up with TRBD2. The CDR3 consists of 17 residues. Unmatched junction bases numbered 8, after V lost 7 bases and J lost 1 base. Germline CDR1 is SQVTM and CDR2 is ANQGSEA. This chain's CDR3 is CSADGTSGRLSYNEQFF. The CDR3 DNA reads TGCAGCGCCGACGGGACTAGCGGGAGGCTATCCTACAATGAGCAGTTCTTC.

V is TRBV7-9 and J is TRBJ2-3; 7 bases agree with TRBD2. The CDR3 runs 17 residues. With V trimmed by 5 bases and J by 0 bases, 11 bases remained unmatched. The germline CDR1 and CDR2 sequences are SEHNR and FQNEAQ (reference sequence). This CDR3 is CASSPGLAGESTDTQYF. The CDR3 coding sequence is TGTGCCAGCAGCCCCGGGCTTGCGGGAGAGAGCACAGATACGCAGTATTTT.

V is TRBV18 and J is TRBJ1-5, with 8 bases that match TRBD1. Germline V CDR1 and CDR2: KGHSH, LQKENI. V gave up 5 bases and J gave up 3 bases; unmatched junction bases: 3. The CDR3 contains 14 residues. CDR3 in amino acids: CASSADRVNQPQHF. Written as DNA, the CDR3 is TGTGCCAGCTCAGCGGACAGGGTCAATCAGCCCCAGCATTTT. Full variable domain (remainder filled in from reference TRBV18 and TRBJ1-5): NAGVMQNPRHLVRRRGQEARLRCSPMKGHSHVYWYRQLPEEGLKFMVYLQKENIIDESGMPKERFSAEFPKEGPSILRIQQVVRGDSAAYFCASSADRVNQPQHFGDGTRLSIL.

The genes are TRBV10-2 and TRBJ2-5; D is undetermined. The germline V and J ends were trimmed by 0 bases and 2 bases, with 7 bases remaining between them. Germline lookup yields CDR1 WSHSY and CDR2 SAAADI. This CDR3 spans 14 amino acids. The CDR3 DNA is TGCGCCAGCAGTGAGTCCAGGAATCAAGAGACCCAGTACTTC. It codes for CASSESRNQETQYF.

The V and J genes are TRBV19 and TRBJ2-7; 8 bases align to TRBD1. CDR3 length: 17 amino acids. V was pared by 3 bases and J by 2 bases, with 12 bases of the junction left unmatched. The V gene's germline CDR1 is LNHDA and CDR2 SQIVND (reference sequence). CDR3 residues: CASSITLTGDLPYEQYF. As DNA, the CDR3 is TGTGCCAGTAGTATTACCCTGACAGGGGACCTACCCTACGAGCAGTACTTC.

In nucleotides, the CDR3 is TGCAGCGTGGTGACAGGAGGGGATCCCGGGGAGCTGTTTTTT. It encodes CSVVTGGDPGELFF. V is TRBV29-1 and J is TRBJ2-2; tentatively, D is TRBD1 or TRBD2 (6 bases each). The CDR3 sequence is 14 residues long. The V end lost 6 bases, the J end lost 6 bases, and 17 bases lay between the germline ends. The germline V gene encodes CDR1 SQVTM and CDR2 ANQGSEA.

The chain employs TRBV15 and TRBJ2-1; D remains ambiguous. The CDR3 spans 15 residues. Deletions cut 5 bases from V and 0 bases from J, with 11 bases between. CDR1 and CDR2 (germline): LNHNV, YYDKDF (reference sequence). CDR3 region: CATSGKISSYNEQFF. CDR3 in DNA: TGTGCCACCAGCGGTAAGATTAGCTCCTACAATGAGCAGTTCTTC. Full variable domain (missing parts from reference TRBV15 and TRBJ2-1): DAMVIQNPRYQVTQFGKPVTLSCSQTLNHNVMYWYQQKSSQAPKLLFHYYDKDFNNEADTPDNFQSRRPNTSFCFLDIRSPGLGDTAMYLCATSGKISSYNEQFFGPGTRLTVL.

The gene calls are TRBV12-3 or TRBV12-4 and TRBJ1-5; D uncertain. Trimming left V 6 bases short and J 0 bases short, with 6 bases between. The CDR3 spans 13 residues. In DNA, the CDR3 is TGTGCCAGCAGAGTGAATAGCAATCAGCCCCAGCATTTT. Translating it yields CASRVNSNQPQHF.

This clone was detected only once. The chain combines TRBV24-1 with TRBJ2-6; the D is unclear. V lost 9 bases, J lost 0 bases, and 8 bases lay in between. Germline V lookup: CDR1 KGHDR, CDR2 SFDVKD. The CDR3 covers 14 residues. The CDR3, as DNA: TGTGCCACCTCCTCAAGCTCTGGGGCCAACGTCCTGACTTTC. This codes for CATSSSSGANVLTF.

The chain couples TRBV2 to TRBJ1-1, with D perhaps TRBD1 (6 bases). The germline V gene encodes CDR1 SNHLY and CDR2 FYNNEI. The CDR3 covers 13 residues. Between the trimmed V and J ends, which lost 7 bases and 0 bases, there was a span of 9 bases. The CDR3 nucleotides read TGTGCCAGCAAAGGGGGACTGAACACTGAAGCTTTCTTT. As protein: CASKGGLNTEAFF.

The chain is built from TRBV6-6 and TRBJ2-7, with a weak D call TRBD2 (5 bases). The CDR3 length is 12 residues. Trimming cost V 8 bases and J 7 bases, with 15 bases left between them. Germline CDR1 is MNHNY and CDR2 is SVGAGI (reference sequence). The CDR3 DNA reads TGTGCCAGCGGCTTATACCCGGGGGAGCAGTACTTC. This codes for CASGLYPGEQYF.

The chain recombines TRBV5-1 with TRBJ1-1; D call uncertain. The V gene lost 5 bases and the J gene lost 3 bases, with 14 bases spanning the gap. CDR3 length: 14 residues. Germline-derived CDR1 and CDR2 are SGHRS and YFSETQ. The CDR3 here is CASSSEGDYTEAFF. In DNA form, the CDR3 reads TGCGCCAGCAGTTCCGAGGGAGACTACACTGAAGCTTTCTTT.

The chain joins TRBV5-4 to TRBJ2-1; possibly TRBD2 for D (6 bases). Trimming removed 2 bases at V and 5 bases at J, with 8 bases between. This CDR3 spans 13 amino acids. The V gene's germline CDR1 is SGHNT and CDR2 YYREEE (reference sequence). CDR3 residues: CASSFPGDNEQFF. CDR3 bases: TGTGCCAGCAGCTTCCCGGGGGACAATGAGCAGTTCTTC.

This clone was seen once. The chain joins TRBV6-6 to TRBJ1-3; no definite D call. The ends were cut back, 2 bases at V and 0 bases at J, with 11 bases in the middle. Germline values: CDR1 MNHNY, CDR2 SVGAGI (reference sequence). This CDR3 contains 16 residues. CDR3 DNA sequence: TGTGCCAGCAGTTACAGTTCCCGAAACTCTGGAAACACCATATATTTT. This codes for CASSYSSRNSGNTIYF.

The J gene is TRBJ2-7, the V gene TRBV3-1 (or the pseudogene TRBV3-2); D is uncertain. Germline V gives CDR1 LGHDT, CDR2 YNNKEL (reference sequence). The CDR3 is 13 residues long. Trimming removed 0 bases from V and 2 bases from J, with 5 bases in between. The CDR3 loop reads CASSQDLPYEQYF. DNA for the CDR3: TGTGCCAGCAGCCAAGATCTCCCCTACGAGCAGTACTTC.

The rearrangement uses TRBV6-1 and TRBJ2-2, with D possibly TRBD2 on 6 matching bases. Trimming cost V 4 bases and J 9 bases, with 24 bases left between them. Germline V gene data show CDR1 as MNHNS and CDR2 as SASEGT. The CDR3 is made up of 17 amino acids. The CDR3: CASSGPGTGDTSWELFF. The CDR3 bases are TGTGCCAGCAGTGGACCCGGGACTGGAGATACTTCGTGGGAGCTGTTTTTT.

The chain uses TRBV6-5 and TRBJ1-5; D perhaps matches TRBD1 (6 bases). Trimming left V 6 bases short and J 1 base short, with 13 bases between. CDR3 length equals 15 residues. Germline values: CDR1 MNHEY, CDR2 SVGAGI. This CDR3 reads CASRKTGKSNQPQHF. The CDR3 bases are TGTGCCAGCAGAAAAACAGGGAAAAGCAATCAGCCCCAGCATTTT.